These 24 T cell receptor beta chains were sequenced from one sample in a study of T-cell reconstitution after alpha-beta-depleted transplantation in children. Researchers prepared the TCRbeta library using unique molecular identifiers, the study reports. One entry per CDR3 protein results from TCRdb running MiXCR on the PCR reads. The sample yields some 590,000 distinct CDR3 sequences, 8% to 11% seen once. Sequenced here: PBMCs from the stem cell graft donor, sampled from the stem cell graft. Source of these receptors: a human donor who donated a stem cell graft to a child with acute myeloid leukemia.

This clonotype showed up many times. The CDR3 sequence is CSAQAGSYEQYF. The CDR3 nucleotides are TGCAGTGCCCAAGCGGGGTCCTACGAGCAGTACTTC. The chain couples TRBV20-1 to TRBJ2-7, with TRBD2 matching 7 bases. With V trimmed by 6 bases and J by 1 base, 3 bases remained unmatched. Germline CDR1 is DFQATT and CDR2 is SNEGSKA (reference sequence). This CDR3 spans 12 amino acids.

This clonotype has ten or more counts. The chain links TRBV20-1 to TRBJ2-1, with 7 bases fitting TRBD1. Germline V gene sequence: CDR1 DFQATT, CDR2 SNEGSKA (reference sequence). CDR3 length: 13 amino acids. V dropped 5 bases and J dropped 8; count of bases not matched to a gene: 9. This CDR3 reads CSAGTEGRDEQFF. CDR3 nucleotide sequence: TGCAGTGCTGGGACAGAAGGGCGGGATGAGCAGTTCTTC.

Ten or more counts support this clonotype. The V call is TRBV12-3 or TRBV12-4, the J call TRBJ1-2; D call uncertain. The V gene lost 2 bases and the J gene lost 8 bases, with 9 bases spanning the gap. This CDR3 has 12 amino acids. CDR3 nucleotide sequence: TGTGCCAGCAGTTTATCGGGGTTGGGCTACACCTTC. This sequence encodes CASSLSGLGYTF.

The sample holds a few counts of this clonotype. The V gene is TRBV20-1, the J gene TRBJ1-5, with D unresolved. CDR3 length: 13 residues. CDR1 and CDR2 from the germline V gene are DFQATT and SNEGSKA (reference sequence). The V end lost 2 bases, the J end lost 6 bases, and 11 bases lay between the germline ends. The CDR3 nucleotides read TGCAGTGCTAGACGGGAGTTGGGTCAGCCCCAGCATTTT. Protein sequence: CSARRELGQPQHF.

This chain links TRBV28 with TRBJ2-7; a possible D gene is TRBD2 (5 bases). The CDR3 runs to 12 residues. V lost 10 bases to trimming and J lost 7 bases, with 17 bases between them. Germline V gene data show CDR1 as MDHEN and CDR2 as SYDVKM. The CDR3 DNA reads TGTGCCACCAAAGAAGGTTCGGGAGAGCAGTACTTC. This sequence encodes CATKEGSGEQYF.

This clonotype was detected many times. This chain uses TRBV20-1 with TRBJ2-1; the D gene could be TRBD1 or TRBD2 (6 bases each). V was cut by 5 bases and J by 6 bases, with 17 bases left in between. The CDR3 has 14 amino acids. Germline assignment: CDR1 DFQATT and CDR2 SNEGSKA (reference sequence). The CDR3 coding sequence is TGCAGTGCTGACGGGGGCAGAGGGTTCAATGAGCAGTTCTTC. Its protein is CSADGGRGFNEQFF.

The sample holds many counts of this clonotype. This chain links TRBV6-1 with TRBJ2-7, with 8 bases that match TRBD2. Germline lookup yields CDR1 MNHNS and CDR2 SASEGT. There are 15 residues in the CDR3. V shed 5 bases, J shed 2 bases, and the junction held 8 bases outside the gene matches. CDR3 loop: CASSLTISGTYEQYF. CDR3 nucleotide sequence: TGTGCCAGCAGTCTCACGATTAGCGGGACCTACGAGCAGTACTTC.

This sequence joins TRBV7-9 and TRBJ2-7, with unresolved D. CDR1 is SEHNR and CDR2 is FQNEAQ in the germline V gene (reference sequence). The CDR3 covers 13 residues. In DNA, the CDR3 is TGTGCTACCTCTAGTCTTAGCTCCTACGAGCAGTACTTC. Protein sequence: CATSSLSSYEQYF.

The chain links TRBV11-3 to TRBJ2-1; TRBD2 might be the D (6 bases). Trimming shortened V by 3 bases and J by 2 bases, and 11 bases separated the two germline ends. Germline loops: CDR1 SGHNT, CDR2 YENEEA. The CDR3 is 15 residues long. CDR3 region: CASSFGGGTYNEQFF. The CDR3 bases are TGTGCCAGCAGCTTCGGGGGTGGCACCTACAATGAGCAGTTCTTC.

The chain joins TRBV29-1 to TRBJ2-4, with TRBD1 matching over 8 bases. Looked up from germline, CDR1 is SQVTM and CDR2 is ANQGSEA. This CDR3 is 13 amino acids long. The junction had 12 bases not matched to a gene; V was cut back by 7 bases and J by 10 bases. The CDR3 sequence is CSGRDRNREIQYF. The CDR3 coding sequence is TGCAGCGGCCGGGACAGGAACAGAGAGATTCAGTACTTC.

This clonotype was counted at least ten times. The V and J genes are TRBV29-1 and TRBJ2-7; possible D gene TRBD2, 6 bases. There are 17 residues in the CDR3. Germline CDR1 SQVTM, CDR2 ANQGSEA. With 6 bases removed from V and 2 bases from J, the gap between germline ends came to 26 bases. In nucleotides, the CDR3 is TGCAGCGTGGGAGGATCCCATAGCCCCCTCCTCACCTACGAGCAGTACTTC. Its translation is CSVGGSHSPLLTYEQYF.

In DNA, the CDR3 is TGCAGTGCCACAAAGGGAGGGAAGGTAGCTGGAAACACCATATATTTT. It yields the protein CSATKGGKVAGNTIYF. This rearrangement joins TRBV20-1 to TRBJ1-3, with D unclear. V dropped 6 bases and J dropped 2 bases, with 20 bases sitting between them. This CDR3 comprises 16 residues. Germline V lookup: CDR1 DFQATT, CDR2 SNEGSKA (reference sequence).

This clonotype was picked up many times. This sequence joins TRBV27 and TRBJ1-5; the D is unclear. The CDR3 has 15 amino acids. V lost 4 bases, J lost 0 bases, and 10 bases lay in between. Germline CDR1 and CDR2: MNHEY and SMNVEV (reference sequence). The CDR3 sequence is CASSSNQISNQPQHF. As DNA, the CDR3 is TGTGCCAGCAGTTCGAATCAGATTAGCAATCAGCCCCAGCATTTT.

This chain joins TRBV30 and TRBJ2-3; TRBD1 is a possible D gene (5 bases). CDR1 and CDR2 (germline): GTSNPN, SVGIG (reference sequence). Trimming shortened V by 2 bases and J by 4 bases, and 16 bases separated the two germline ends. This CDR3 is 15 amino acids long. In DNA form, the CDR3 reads TGTGCCTGGAGTTGGGGCCAGCCCCCCCCAGATACGCAGTATTTT. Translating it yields CAWSWGQPPPDTQYF.

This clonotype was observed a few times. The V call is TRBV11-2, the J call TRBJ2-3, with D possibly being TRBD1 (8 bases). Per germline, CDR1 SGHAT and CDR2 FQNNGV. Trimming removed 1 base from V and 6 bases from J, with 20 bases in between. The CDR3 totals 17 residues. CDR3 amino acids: CASSLGAGQGLSDTQYF. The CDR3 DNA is TGTGCCAGCAGCTTAGGGGCCGGACAGGGACTATCTGATACGCAGTATTTT.

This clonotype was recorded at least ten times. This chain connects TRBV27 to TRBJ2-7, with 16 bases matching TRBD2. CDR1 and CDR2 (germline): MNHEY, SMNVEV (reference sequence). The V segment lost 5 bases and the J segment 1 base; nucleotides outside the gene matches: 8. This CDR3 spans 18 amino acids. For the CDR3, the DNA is TGTGCCAGCAGTCCGGGACTAGCGGGAGGGCCGTGGTCCTACGAGCAGTACTTC. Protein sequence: CASSPGLAGGPWSYEQYF.

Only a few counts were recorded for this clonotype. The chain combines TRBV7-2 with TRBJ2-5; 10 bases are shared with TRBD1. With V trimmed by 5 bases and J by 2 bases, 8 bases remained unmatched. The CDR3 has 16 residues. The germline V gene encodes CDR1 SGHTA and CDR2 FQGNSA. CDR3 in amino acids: CASSKTGGAGQETQYF. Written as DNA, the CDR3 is TGTGCCAGCAGCAAGACAGGGGGCGCAGGGCAAGAGACCCAGTACTTC.

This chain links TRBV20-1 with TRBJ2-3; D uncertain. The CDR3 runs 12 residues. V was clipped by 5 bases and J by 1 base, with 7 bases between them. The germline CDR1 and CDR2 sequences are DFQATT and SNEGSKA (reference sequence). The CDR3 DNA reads TGCAGTGCTGCTCAGGGCACAGATACGCAGTATTTT. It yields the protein CSAAQGTDTQYF.

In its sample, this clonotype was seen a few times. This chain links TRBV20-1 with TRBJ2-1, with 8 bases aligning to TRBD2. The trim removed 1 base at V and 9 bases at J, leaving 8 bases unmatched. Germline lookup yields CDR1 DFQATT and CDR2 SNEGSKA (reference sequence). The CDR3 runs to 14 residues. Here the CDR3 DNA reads TGCAGTGCTAGAGTCGGGAGGGCCGGGGGTGAGCAGTTCTTC. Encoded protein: CSARVGRAGGEQFF.

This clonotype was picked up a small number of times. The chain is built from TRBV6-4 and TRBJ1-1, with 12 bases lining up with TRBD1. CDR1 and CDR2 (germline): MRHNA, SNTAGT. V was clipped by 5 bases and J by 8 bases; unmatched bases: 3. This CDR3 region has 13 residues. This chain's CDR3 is CASSTGTGGEAFF. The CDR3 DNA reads TGTGCCAGCAGTACAGGGACAGGGGGCGAAGCTTTCTTT.

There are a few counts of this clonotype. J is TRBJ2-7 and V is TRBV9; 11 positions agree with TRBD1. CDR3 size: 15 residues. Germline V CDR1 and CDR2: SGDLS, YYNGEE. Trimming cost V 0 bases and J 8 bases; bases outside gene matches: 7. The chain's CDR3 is CASSVGDRGMQKQYF. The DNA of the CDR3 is TGTGCCAGCAGCGTAGGGGACAGGGGGATGCAGAAGCAGTACTTC.

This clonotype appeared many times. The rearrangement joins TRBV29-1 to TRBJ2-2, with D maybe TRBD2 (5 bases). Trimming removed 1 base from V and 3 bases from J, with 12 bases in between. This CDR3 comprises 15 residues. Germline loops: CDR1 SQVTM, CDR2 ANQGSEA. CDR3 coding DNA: TGCAGCGTTGAAGGAGGGCGCCGGGACACCGGGGAGCTGTTTTTT. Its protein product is CSVEGGRRDTGELFF.

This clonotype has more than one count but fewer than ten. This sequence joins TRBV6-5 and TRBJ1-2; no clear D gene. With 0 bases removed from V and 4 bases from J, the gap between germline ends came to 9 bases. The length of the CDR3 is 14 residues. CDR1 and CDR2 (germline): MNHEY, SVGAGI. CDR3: CASSYSSEGYGYTF. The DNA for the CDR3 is TGTGCCAGCAGTTACTCGAGCGAGGGCTATGGCTACACCTTC.

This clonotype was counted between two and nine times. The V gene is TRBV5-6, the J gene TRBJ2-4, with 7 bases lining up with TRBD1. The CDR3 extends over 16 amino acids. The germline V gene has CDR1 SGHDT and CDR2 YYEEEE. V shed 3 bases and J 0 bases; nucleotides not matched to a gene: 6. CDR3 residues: CASSSAGQVAKNIQYF. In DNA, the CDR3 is TGTGCCAGCAGCTCAGCCGGACAGGTAGCCAAAAACATTCAGTACTTC. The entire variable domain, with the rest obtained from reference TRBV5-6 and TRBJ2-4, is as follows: DAGVTQSPTHLIKTRGQQVTLRCSPKSGHDTVSWYQQALGQGPQFIFQYYEEEERQRGNFPDRFSGHQFPNYSSELNVNALLLGDSALYLCASSSAGQVAKNIQYFGAGTRLSVL.